The 11 T cell receptor beta chains listed next were all sequenced from one sample in a study of T cells in Graves' hyperthyroidism and ophthalmopathy. TCR beta CDR3 regions were amplified from RNA. HTBI primers were employed in a first-round RT-PCR of the TCR CDR3. Using its own MiXCR run on the multiplex PCR reads, TCRdb lists one record per CDR3 protein. The sample records 500,000 to 600,000 distinct CDR3 sequences, about 45% being singletons. Material: peripheral blood or thyroid tissue (not recorded which). The origin of the receptors is a woman under 30 with Graves' hyperthyroidism.

This clonotype has ten or more counts. The V call is TRBV27, the J call TRBJ2-5; possibly TRBD2 for D (6 bases). There are 13 residues in the CDR3. V lost 9 bases to trimming and J lost 5 bases, with 16 bases between them. Germline values: CDR1 MNHEY, CDR2 SMNVEV (reference sequence). The CDR3 is CASAGGTDETQYF. CDR3 nucleotides: TGTGCCAGTGCTGGAGGGACCGACGAGACCCAGTACTTC.

V is TRBV15 and J is TRBJ1-1; 8 nucleotides line up with TRBD1. V lost 10 bases and J lost 4; bases outside the gene matches: 8. The CDR3 sequence is 13 residues long. Germline V gene lookup returns CDR1 LNHNV and CDR2 YYDKDF (reference sequence). CDR3 sequence reads: CAIEDRGGTEAFF. The CDR3 DNA reads TGTGCCATCGAAGACAGGGGAGGCACTGAAGCTTTCTTT.

This clonotype was observed many times. Here the CDR3 DNA reads TGTGCCAGCAGCCTCCGCCCTTCTGGGGCCAACGTCCTGACTTTC. Translating it yields CASSLRPSGANVLTF. The chain couples TRBV11-3 to TRBJ2-6; D is undetermined. The V and J ends lost 5 bases and 1 base respectively, with 9 bases between them. The CDR3 covers 15 residues. Looked up from germline, CDR1 is SGHNT and CDR2 is YENEEA.

This clonotype has at least ten counts. The chain uses TRBV7-6 and TRBJ2-5, with 10 bases matching TRBD2. The CDR3 contains 18 residues. The V segment lost 5 bases and the J segment 3 bases; nucleotides outside the gene matches: 15. Germline V CDR1 and CDR2: SGHVS, FNYEAQ. CDR3 loop: CASSPRLAGGGGKETQYF. The CDR3 nucleotides are TGTGCCAGCAGCCCCCGACTAGCGGGCGGAGGTGGAAAAGAGACCCAGTACTTC. Drawing the rest from reference TRBV7-6 and TRBJ2-5, the complete variable domain is GAGVSQSPRYKVTKRGQDVALRCDPISGHVSLYWYRQALGQGPEFLTYFNYEAQQDKSGLPNDRFSAERPEGSISTLTIQRTEQRDSAMYRCASSPRLAGGGGKETQYFGPGTRLLVL.

This clonotype occurred many times. CDR3 loop: CSGGGGWGNEHF. CDR3 bases: TGCAGCGGGGGTGGGGGGTGGGGCAATGAGCATTTT. V gene TRBV29-1 combines with J gene TRBJ1-5; a weak D match, TRBD1 (5 bases). The CDR3 totals 12 residues. V gave up 7 bases and J gave up 14 bases, with 21 bases separating them. Germline V lookup: CDR1 SQVTM, CDR2 ANQGSEA.

The V call is TRBV20-1, the J call TRBJ2-7; no clear D gene. V gave up 8 bases and J gave up 5 bases, with 16 bases separating them. Germline-derived CDR1 and CDR2 are DFQATT and SNEGSKA (reference sequence). The CDR3 is made up of 12 amino acids. CDR3 nucleotide sequence: TGCAGTAGCCTGGCGGAAGTCCACGAGCAGTACTTC. Its translation is CSSLAEVHEQYF.

The V gene is TRBV7-6, the J gene TRBJ2-1, with 11 bases aligning to TRBD2. Trimming took 3 bases from V and 3 from J; bases not matched to a gene: 1. Germline CDR1 and CDR2: SGHVS and FNYEAQ. This CDR3 has 15 residues. CDR3 DNA: TGTGCCAGCAGCTTCGGGACTAGCGGCTACAATGAGCAGTTCTTC. This codes for CASSFGTSGYNEQFF. The complete variable domain, with remaining parts taken from reference TRBV7-6 and TRBJ2-1, reads GAGVSQSPRYKVTKRGQDVALRCDPISGHVSLYWYRQALGQGPEFLTYFNYEAQQDKSGLPNDRFSAERPEGSISTLTIQRTEQRDSAMYRCASSFGTSGYNEQFFGPGTRLTVL.

In its sample, this clonotype was seen many times. This sequence joins TRBV3-1 and TRBJ1-1; 9 bases are a match to TRBD1. Germline V gives CDR1 LGHDT, CDR2 YNNKEL (reference sequence). The CDR3 loop spans 14 amino acids. V lost 5 bases, J lost 5 bases, and 6 bases stayed unmatched. Written as DNA, the CDR3 is TGTGCCAGCAGCGGCCGGGACAGGGCAACTGAAGCTTTCTTT. Protein: CASSGRDRATEAFF.

This clonotype was observed many times. The genes are TRBV15 and TRBJ2-5; 8 bases fit TRBD2. CDR3 size: 14 residues. Per germline, CDR1 LNHNV and CDR2 YYDKDF (reference sequence). After removal of 7 bases from V and 2 bases from J, the junction contained 6 bases not matched to a gene. The CDR3 loop reads CATTGTRLQETQYF. CDR3 DNA sequence: TGTGCCACCACCGGGACTAGGCTTCAAGAGACCCAGTACTTC. The variable domain in full, with the rest retrieved from reference TRBV15 and TRBJ2-5, is DAMVIQNPRYQVTQFGKPVTLSCSQTLNHNVMYWYQQKSSQAPKLLFHYYDKDFNNEADTPDNFQSRRPNTSFCFLDIRSPGLGDTAMYLCATTGTRLQETQYFGPGTRLLVL.

V usage is TRBV15 and J usage is TRBJ1-2, with D unresolved. Germline CDR1 LNHNV, CDR2 YYDKDF (reference sequence). This CDR3 comprises 15 residues. With 1 base removed from V and 4 bases from J, the gap between germline ends came to 13 bases. CDR3 bases: TGTGCCACCAGCAGAGCCCTGCCGGGAAGCTATGGCTACACCTTC. This sequence encodes CATSRALPGSYGYTF. Filled out from reference TRBV15 and TRBJ1-2, the complete variable domain reads DAMVIQNPRYQVTQFGKPVTLSCSQTLNHNVMYWYQQKSSQAPKLLFHYYDKDFNNEADTPDNFQSRRPNTSFCFLDIRSPGLGDTAMYLCATSRALPGSYGYTFGSGTRLTVV.

The V call is TRBV7-6, the J call TRBJ1-1; 8 positions match TRBD1. CDR1 is SGHVS, CDR2 FNYEAQ, per germline. After removal of 5 bases from V and 1 base from J, the junction contained 9 bases not matched to a gene. This CDR3 region has 16 residues. The CDR3 is CASSRGDRSRNTEAFF. CDR3 DNA: TGTGCCAGCAGCAGGGGGGACAGGTCAAGGAACACTGAAGCTTTCTTT.